Listed below are T cell receptor beta chains from one sample, sequenced in a study of PD-1 blockade in classical Hodgkin lymphoma. The method was immunoSEQ multiplex PCR; TCRdb's version includes in-frame clones alone and lacks a portion of them. The sample has 90,000 to 120,000 clones, roughly 87% seen once. Here the sequenced sample was peripheral blood mononuclear cells (PBMCs), taken before the second cycle of nivolumab. The source is a human donor with classical Hodgkin lymphoma. Both conserved end residues are part of each CDR3. D genes are given only for firm matches. Expanded clones get a size class; other rows say once, few or many, or leave the size out.

cdr3_length: 18; d_call: TRBD2; j_call: TRBJ2-5; v_call: TRBV4-2; clone_size: -; cdr3_aa: CASSQEVLAGPDTETQYF; cdr3_nt: TGTGCCAGCAGCCAAGAAGTGCTAGCGGGCCCTGATACAGAGACCCAGTACTTC
cdr3_length: 16; d_call: -; j_call: TRBJ1-1; v_call: TRBV19; clone_size: -; cdr3_aa: CASSIDRTTMNTEAFF; cdr3_nt: TGTGCCAGTAGTATCGACAGAACCACAATGAACACTGAAGCTTTCTTT
cdr3_length: 17; d_call: TRBD1; j_call: TRBJ1-1; v_call: TRBV18; clone_size: few; cdr3_aa: CASSPPGTASTGAEAFF; cdr3_nt: TGTGCCAGCTCACCACCCGGGACAGCCTCTACCGGGGCTGAAGCTTTCTTT
cdr3_length: 14; d_call: -; j_call: TRBJ2-1; v_call: TRBV7-2; clone_size: -; cdr3_aa: CASSFRGQYNEQFF; cdr3_nt: TGTGCCAGCAGCTTCCGGGGCCAATACAATGAGCAGTTCTTC
cdr3_length: 15; d_call: TRBD2; j_call: TRBJ2-5; v_call: TRBV19; clone_size: -; cdr3_aa: CASSIGTSGVETQYF; cdr3_nt: TGTGCCAGTAGTATCGGGACTAGCGGGGTAGAGACCCAGTACTTC
cdr3_length: 13; d_call: -; j_call: TRBJ1-5; v_call: TRBV1; clone_size: -; cdr3_aa: CTTSGAGSQPQHF; cdr3_nt: TGCACCACCTCTGGGGCAGGGTCTCAGCCCCAGCATTTT
cdr3_length: 11; d_call: -; j_call: TRBJ2-7; v_call: TRBV30; clone_size: -; cdr3_aa: CAWKGLYEQYF; cdr3_nt: TGTGCCTGGAAAGGGTTGTACGAGCAGTACTTC
cdr3_length: 14; d_call: -; j_call: TRBJ1-1; v_call: TRBV18; clone_size: once; cdr3_aa: CASSPRGTLPEAFF; cdr3_nt: TGTGCCAGCTCACCACGGGGGACCCTCCCTGAAGCTTTCTTT
cdr3_length: 14; d_call: -; j_call: TRBJ1-5; v_call: TRBV2; clone_size: -; cdr3_aa: CASSREGHNQPQHF; cdr3_nt: TGTGCCAGCAGTCGAGAGGGTCATAATCAGCCCCAGCATTTT
cdr3_length: 15; d_call: TRBD1; j_call: TRBJ1-2; v_call: TRBV6-5; clone_size: few; cdr3_aa: CASSYRDAGGYGYTF; cdr3_nt: TGTGCCAGCAGTTACCGGGATGCAGGGGGCTATGGCTACACCTTC
cdr3_length: 12; d_call: -; j_call: TRBJ2-3; v_call: TRBV19; clone_size: -; cdr3_aa: CASSMNTDTQYF; cdr3_nt: TGTGCCAGTAGTATGAACACAGATACGCAGTATTTT
cdr3_length: 13; d_call: -; j_call: TRBJ2-5; v_call: TRBV15; clone_size: -; cdr3_aa: CATSRDSRETQYF; cdr3_nt: TGTGCCACCAGCAGAGATAGCCGGGAGACCCAGTACTTC
cdr3_length: 15; d_call: TRBD2; j_call: TRBJ2-1; v_call: TRBV7-9; clone_size: -; cdr3_aa: CASSSGLAGDNEQFF; cdr3_nt: TGTGCCAGCAGCTCGGGACTAGCGGGAGACAATGAGCAGTTCTTC
cdr3_length: 18; d_call: -; j_call: TRBJ1-5; v_call: TRBV4-2; clone_size: -; cdr3_aa: CASSQDPFRGEIGQPQHF; cdr3_nt: TGTGCCAGCAGCCAAGATCCCTTTAGGGGGGAAATTGGTCAGCCCCAGCATTTT
cdr3_length: 16; d_call: -; j_call: TRBJ2-3; v_call: TRBV7-9; clone_size: -; cdr3_aa: CASSPGATRPTDTQYF; cdr3_nt: TGTGCCAGCAGCCCCGGTGCGACTCGCCCCACAGATACGCAGTATTTT
cdr3_length: 18; d_call: TRBD2; j_call: TRBJ2-1; v_call: TRBV19; clone_size: -; cdr3_aa: CASSNPTSGYSSYNEQFF; cdr3_nt: TGTGCCAGTAGTAACCCCACTAGCGGTTATAGCTCCTACAATGAGCAGTTCTTC
cdr3_length: 13; d_call: -; j_call: TRBJ2-3; v_call: TRBV19; clone_size: -; cdr3_aa: CASSIAAIDTQYF; cdr3_nt: TGTGCCAGTAGTATCGCAGCGATAGATACGCAGTATTTT
cdr3_length: 15; d_call: TRBD2; j_call: TRBJ2-2; v_call: TRBV27; clone_size: -; cdr3_aa: CASSLWLAGTGELFF; cdr3_nt: TGTGCCAGCAGTTTATGGCTAGCGGGAACCGGGGAGCTGTTTTTT
cdr3_length: 17; d_call: -; j_call: TRBJ1-1; v_call: TRBV2; clone_size: -; cdr3_aa: CASSEAYALPMNTEAFF; cdr3_nt: TGTGCCAGCAGTGAAGCGTACGCGCTCCCCATGAACACTGAAGCTTTCTTT
cdr3_length: 12; d_call: -; j_call: TRBJ1-2; v_call: TRBV28; clone_size: -; cdr3_aa: CASIAGAYGYTF; cdr3_nt: TGTGCCAGCATAGCCGGCGCTTATGGCTACACCTTC
cdr3_length: 12; d_call: -; j_call: TRBJ1-5; v_call: TRBV7-9; clone_size: -; cdr3_aa: CASSLDGQPQHF; cdr3_nt: TGTGCCAGCAGCTTAGATGGTCAGCCCCAGCATTTT
cdr3_length: 15; d_call: -; j_call: TRBJ2-4; v_call: TRBV5-6; clone_size: -; cdr3_aa: CASSTAFLAKNIQYF; cdr3_nt: TGTGCCAGCAGCACAGCTTTTCTAGCCAAAAACATTCAGTACTTC
cdr3_length: 16; d_call: TRBD1; j_call: TRBJ2-7; v_call: TRBV10-1; clone_size: -; cdr3_aa: CASSESNLDREGEQYF; cdr3_nt: TGCGCCAGCAGTGAGTCAAATCTTGACAGGGAAGGCGAGCAGTACTTC
cdr3_length: 12; d_call: TRBD1; j_call: TRBJ1-2; v_call: TRBV29-1; clone_size: -; cdr3_aa: CSAGTGGYGYTF; cdr3_nt: TGCAGCGCCGGGACAGGAGGCTATGGCTACACCTTC
cdr3_length: 19; d_call: -; j_call: TRBJ2-7; v_call: TRBV15; clone_size: -; cdr3_aa: CATSRDRWQGQDYPYEQYF; cdr3_nt: TGTGCCACCAGCAGAGATCGTTGGCAGGGGCAGGATTATCCCTACGAGCAGTACTTC
cdr3_length: 15; d_call: TRBD1; j_call: TRBJ1-2; v_call: TRBV30; clone_size: -; cdr3_aa: CAWSVLGQGDYGYTF; cdr3_nt: TGTGCCTGGAGTGTACTTGGGCAGGGGGACTATGGCTACACCTTC
cdr3_length: 14; d_call: -; j_call: TRBJ2-3; v_call: TRBV27; clone_size: -; cdr3_aa: CASSLSGTTDTQYF; cdr3_nt: TGTGCCAGCAGTTTGTCCGGGACGACAGATACGCAGTATTTT
cdr3_length: 11; d_call: -; j_call: TRBJ1-1; v_call: TRBV20-1; clone_size: few; cdr3_aa: CSAQGNTEAFF; cdr3_nt: TGCAGTGCTCAAGGAAACACTGAAGCTTTCTTT
cdr3_length: 13; d_call: -; j_call: TRBJ1-1; v_call: TRBV28; clone_size: -; cdr3_aa: CASSPTRVPEAFF; cdr3_nt: TGTGCCAGCAGTCCAACTAGGGTCCCTGAAGCTTTCTTT
cdr3_length: 16; d_call: -; j_call: TRBJ1-2; v_call: TRBV6-1; clone_size: -; cdr3_aa: CASSEVIAGANYGYTF; cdr3_nt: TGTGCCAGCAGTGAAGTTATTGCAGGGGCTAACTATGGCTACACCTTC
cdr3_length: 15; d_call: TRBD1; j_call: TRBJ2-3; v_call: TRBV2; clone_size: -; cdr3_aa: CASSYPGQGPDTQYF; cdr3_nt: TGTGCCAGCAGTTATCCGGGACAGGGCCCAGATACGCAGTATTTT
cdr3_length: 15; d_call: TRBD2; j_call: TRBJ2-1; v_call: TRBV19; clone_size: -; cdr3_aa: CASSIRLAEYNEQFF; cdr3_nt: TGTGCCAGTAGTATTAGGCTAGCGGAATACAATGAGCAGTTCTTC
cdr3_length: 14; d_call: -; j_call: TRBJ1-1; v_call: TRBV5-1; clone_size: -; cdr3_aa: CASSLQAVNTEAFF; cdr3_nt: TGCGCCAGCAGCTTGCAGGCGGTGAACACTGAAGCTTTCTTT
cdr3_length: 15; d_call: TRBD1; j_call: TRBJ1-2; v_call: TRBV6-1; clone_size: -; cdr3_aa: CASSVTGGVGGGYTF; cdr3_nt: TGTGCCAGCAGTGTGACAGGGGGCGTAGGAGGCGGCTACACCTTC
cdr3_length: 14; d_call: -; j_call: TRBJ1-1; v_call: TRBV10-3; clone_size: -; cdr3_aa: CAISEGGQVTEAFF; cdr3_nt: TGTGCCATCAGTGAGGGAGGGCAGGTCACTGAAGCTTTCTTT
cdr3_length: 15; d_call: TRBD2; j_call: TRBJ2-3; v_call: TRBV7-9; clone_size: once; cdr3_aa: CASSELAGEADTQYF; cdr3_nt: TGTGCCAGCAGTGAACTAGCGGGAGAGGCAGATACGCAGTATTTT
cdr3_length: 21; d_call: TRBD1; j_call: TRBJ1-3; v_call: TRBV28; clone_size: -; cdr3_aa: CASSFLLHVGRDRGPGNTIYF; cdr3_nt: TGTGCCAGCAGTTTCCTTTTACACGTGGGGCGCGACAGGGGGCCGGGAAACACCATATATTTT
cdr3_length: 13; d_call: -; j_call: TRBJ1-1; v_call: TRBV10-1; clone_size: -; cdr3_aa: CASSERTGLEAFF; cdr3_nt: TGCGCCAGCAGTGAGCGAACGGGTCTTGAAGCTTTCTTT
cdr3_length: 16; d_call: TRBD1; j_call: TRBJ1-5; v_call: TRBV6-1; clone_size: -; cdr3_aa: CASSEARRQGNQPQHF; cdr3_nt: TGTGCCAGCAGTGAAGCCAGGAGACAGGGTAATCAGCCCCAGCATTTT
cdr3_length: 14; d_call: TRBD1; j_call: TRBJ1-5; v_call: TRBV27; clone_size: once; cdr3_aa: CASSLRDRNQPQHF; cdr3_nt: TGTGCCAGCAGTTTGCGGGACAGAAATCAGCCCCAGCATTTT